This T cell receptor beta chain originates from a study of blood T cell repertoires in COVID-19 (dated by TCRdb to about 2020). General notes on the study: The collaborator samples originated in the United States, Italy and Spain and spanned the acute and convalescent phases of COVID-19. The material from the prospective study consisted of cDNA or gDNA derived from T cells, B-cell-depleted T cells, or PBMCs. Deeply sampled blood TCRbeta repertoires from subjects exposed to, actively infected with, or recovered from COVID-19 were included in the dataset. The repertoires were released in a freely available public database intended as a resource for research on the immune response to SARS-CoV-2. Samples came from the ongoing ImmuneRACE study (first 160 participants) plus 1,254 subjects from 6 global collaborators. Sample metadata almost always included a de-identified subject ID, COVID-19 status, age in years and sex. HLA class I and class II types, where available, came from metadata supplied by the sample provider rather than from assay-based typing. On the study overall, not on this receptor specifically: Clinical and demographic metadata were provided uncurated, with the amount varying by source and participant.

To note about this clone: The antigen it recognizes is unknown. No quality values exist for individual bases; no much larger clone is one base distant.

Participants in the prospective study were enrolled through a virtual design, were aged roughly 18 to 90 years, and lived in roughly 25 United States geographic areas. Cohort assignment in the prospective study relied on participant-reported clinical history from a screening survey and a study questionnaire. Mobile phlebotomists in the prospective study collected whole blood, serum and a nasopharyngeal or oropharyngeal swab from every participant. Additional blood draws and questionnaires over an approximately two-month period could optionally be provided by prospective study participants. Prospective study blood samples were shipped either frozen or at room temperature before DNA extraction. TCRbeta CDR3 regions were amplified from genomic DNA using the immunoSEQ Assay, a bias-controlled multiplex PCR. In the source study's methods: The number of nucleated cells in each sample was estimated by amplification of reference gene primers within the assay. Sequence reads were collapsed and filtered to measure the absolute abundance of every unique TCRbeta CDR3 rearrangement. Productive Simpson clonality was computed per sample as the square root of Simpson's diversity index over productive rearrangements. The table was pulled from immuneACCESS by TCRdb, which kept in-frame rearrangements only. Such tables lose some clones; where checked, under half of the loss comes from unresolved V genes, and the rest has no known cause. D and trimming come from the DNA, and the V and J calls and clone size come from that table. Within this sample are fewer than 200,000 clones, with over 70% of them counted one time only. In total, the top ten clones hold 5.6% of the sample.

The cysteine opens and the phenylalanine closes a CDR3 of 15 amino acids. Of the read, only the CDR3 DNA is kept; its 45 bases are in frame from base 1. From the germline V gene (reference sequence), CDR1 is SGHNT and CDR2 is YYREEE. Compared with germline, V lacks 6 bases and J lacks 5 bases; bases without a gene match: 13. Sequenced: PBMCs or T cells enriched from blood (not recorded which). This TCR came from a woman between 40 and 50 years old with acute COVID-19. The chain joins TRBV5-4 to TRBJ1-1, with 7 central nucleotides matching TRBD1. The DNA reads TGTGCCAGCACCCTAGAGGGAGGCAGGGGGACTGAAGCTTTCTTT. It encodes CASTLEGGRGTEAFF. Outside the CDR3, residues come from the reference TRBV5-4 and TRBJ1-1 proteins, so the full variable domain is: ETGVTQSPTHLIKTRGQQVTLRCSSQSGHNTVSWYQQALGQGPQFIFQYYREEENGRGNFPPRFSGLQFPNYSSELNVNALELDDSALYLCASTLEGGRGTEAFFGQGTRLTVV.